These T cell receptor beta chains were read from a single sample in a study of T-cell reconstitution after alpha-beta-depleted transplantation in children. TCRdb recomputed calls from the PCR reads with MiXCR, one row per CDR3 protein. This sample has 100,000 or so distinct CDR3 sequences, with under 7% found just once. The sequences come from PBMCs, mostly from graft donor cells, collected 60 days after TCRalphabeta/CD19-depleted stem cell transplant. These receptors all come from a female patient aged 2-15 years who had a stem cell transplant for Fanconi anemia, so the T cells may come from the graft donor. Both conserved end residues are part of each CDR3. A D gene is named only where the DNA matches it firmly. A clone size is listed for some rows: how often the clone was seen (once, few, many), or a class if it is expanded.

CDR3aa: CASSFGTGGSPLHF
CDR3nt: TGTGCCAGCAGCTTCGGGACAGGGGGTTCACCCCTCCACTTT
j_gene: TRBJ1-6
abundance: few
v_gene: TRBV7-9
d_gene: TRBD1

CDR3aa: CASSYDPDTGELFF
CDR3nt: TGTGCCAGCAGTTACGACCCGGACACCGGGGAGCTGTTTTTT
j_gene: TRBJ2-2
abundance: many
v_gene: TRBV6-5
d_gene: NA

CDR3aa: CASSLISGGGSEQFF
CDR3nt: TGTGCCAGCAGCTTAATCTCCGGGGGTGGGAGTGAGCAGTTCTTC
j_gene: TRBJ2-1
abundance: many
v_gene: TRBV7-3
d_gene: NA

CDR3aa: CSARAAGGSYNEQFF
CDR3nt: TGCAGTGCTAGAGCTGCGGGGGGATCCTACAATGAGCAGTTCTTC
j_gene: TRBJ2-1
abundance: many
v_gene: TRBV20-1
d_gene: TRBD2

CDR3aa: CASSSAGTRLYNEQFF
CDR3nt: TGTGCCAGCAGTTCCGCCGGGACCCGGCTTTACAATGAGCAGTTCTTC
j_gene: TRBJ2-1
abundance: few
v_gene: TRBV28
d_gene: NA

CDR3aa: CASSAGLVHNEQFF
CDR3nt: TGTGCCAGCAGCGCGGGACTCGTCCACAATGAGCAGTTCTTC
j_gene: TRBJ2-1
abundance: many
v_gene: TRBV7-2
d_gene: NA

CDR3aa: CASSNRDREFQEQYF
CDR3nt: TGTGCCAGCAGCAACCGGGACCGAGAATTTCAGGAGCAGTACTTC
j_gene: TRBJ2-7
abundance: few
v_gene: TRBV7-2
d_gene: NA

CDR3aa: CSETSGFTDTQYF
CDR3nt: TGCAGTGAAACTAGCGGCTTCACAGATACGCAGTATTTT
j_gene: TRBJ2-3
abundance: many
v_gene: TRBV20-1
d_gene: TRBD2

CDR3aa: CASRQQGLGTEAFF
CDR3nt: TGTGCCAGCAGACAGCAGGGGTTAGGAACTGAAGCTTTCTTT
j_gene: TRBJ1-1
abundance: few
v_gene: TRBV6-1
d_gene: NA

CDR3aa: CSAATSGSYNEQFF
CDR3nt: TGCAGTGCTGCTACTAGCGGGAGCTACAATGAGCAGTTCTTC
j_gene: TRBJ2-1
abundance: many
v_gene: TRBV20-1
d_gene: TRBD2

CDR3aa: CAWTATGTGELFF
CDR3nt: TGTGCCTGGACAGCAACAGGGACCGGGGAGCTGTTTTTT
j_gene: TRBJ2-2
abundance: NA
v_gene: TRBV30
d_gene: NA

CDR3aa: CASSQRDFQETQYF
CDR3nt: TGTGCCAGCAGTCAACGGGACTTCCAAGAGACCCAGTACTTC
j_gene: TRBJ2-5
abundance: many
v_gene: TRBV12-3/TRBV12-4
d_gene: NA

CDR3aa: CCARDELTKNTGELFF
CDR3nt: TGCTGCGCTAGAGATGAGTTGACCAAGAACACCGGGGAGCTGTTTTTT
j_gene: TRBJ2-2
abundance: NA
v_gene: TRBV20-1
d_gene: NA

CDR3aa: CASSLDFGQGGGETQYF
CDR3nt: TGTGCCAGCAGCTTAGATTTCGGACAGGGAGGAGGAGAGACCCAGTACTTC
j_gene: TRBJ2-5
abundance: few
v_gene: TRBV11-2
d_gene: TRBD1

CDR3aa: CASSSAGTLTGELFF
CDR3nt: TGTGCCAGCAGCTCGGCAGGGACACTAACCGGGGAGCTGTTTTTT
j_gene: TRBJ2-2
abundance: few
v_gene: TRBV5-4
d_gene: NA

CDR3aa: CASSETSGTTGNTIYF
CDR3nt: TGTGCCAGCAGTGAAACTTCCGGGACGACTGGAAACACCATATATTTT
j_gene: TRBJ1-3
abundance: NA
v_gene: TRBV6-1
d_gene: NA

CDR3aa: CSASRGRNSPLHF
CDR3nt: TGCAGTGCTAGCAGGGGGCGCAATTCACCCCTCCACTTT
j_gene: TRBJ1-6
abundance: many
v_gene: TRBV20-1
d_gene: TRBD1

CDR3aa: CASSPPTYPYQETQYF
CDR3nt: TGTGCCAGCAGTCCCCCGACTTACCCGTACCAAGAGACCCAGTACTTC
j_gene: TRBJ2-5
abundance: many
v_gene: TRBV12-3/TRBV12-4
d_gene: NA

CDR3aa: CASSFGEGAAYEQYF
CDR3nt: TGTGCCAGCAGCTTCGGCGAGGGGGCCGCCTACGAGCAGTACTTC
j_gene: TRBJ2-7
abundance: few
v_gene: TRBV7-2
d_gene: TRBD1

CDR3aa: CASSRDRPETQYF
CDR3nt: TGTGCCAGCAGCCGGGACAGGCCGGAGACCCAGTACTTC
j_gene: TRBJ2-5
abundance: NA
v_gene: TRBV6-1
d_gene: TRBD1

CDR3aa: CASSQGVHSNQPQHF
CDR3nt: TGTGCCAGCAGCCAGGGCGTCCATAGCAATCAGCCCCAGCATTTT
j_gene: TRBJ1-5
abundance: few
v_gene: TRBV4-2
d_gene: NA

CDR3aa: CSAHTHLSYEQYF
CDR3nt: TGCAGTGCTCACACTCACCTCTCCTACGAGCAGTACTTC
j_gene: TRBJ2-7
abundance: NA
v_gene: TRBV20-1
d_gene: NA

CDR3aa: CASSLNQRSDTQYF
CDR3nt: TGCGCCAGCAGCTTAAACCAGCGTTCCGATACGCAGTATTTT
j_gene: TRBJ2-3
abundance: many
v_gene: TRBV5-1
d_gene: NA

CDR3aa: CASSRQISHTGELFF
CDR3nt: TGTGCCAGCTCAAGACAGATTTCCCACACCGGGGAGCTGTTTTTT
j_gene: TRBJ2-2
abundance: many
v_gene: TRBV18
d_gene: NA

CDR3aa: CASSLGTGKWELFF
CDR3nt: TGCGCCAGCAGCCTCGGGACGGGAAAGTGGGAGCTGTTTTTT
j_gene: TRBJ2-2
abundance: many
v_gene: TRBV5-1
d_gene: NA

CDR3aa: CSTPQAGGSSYEQYF
CDR3nt: TGCAGCACTCCACAAGCGGGGGGAAGCTCCTACGAGCAGTACTTC
j_gene: TRBJ2-7
abundance: few
v_gene: TRBV20-1
d_gene: TRBD2

CDR3aa: CASSPGHGLNTGELFF
CDR3nt: TGTGCCAGCTCACCCGGTCACGGACTGAACACCGGGGAGCTGTTTTTT
j_gene: TRBJ2-2
abundance: NA
v_gene: TRBV18
d_gene: NA

CDR3aa: CAISGSLAAQGETQYF
CDR3nt: TGTGCCATCAGTGGGTCCCTAGCGGCTCAAGGAGAGACCCAGTACTTC
j_gene: TRBJ2-5
abundance: few
v_gene: TRBV10-3
d_gene: TRBD2

CDR3aa: CSAPRQGASYEQYF
CDR3nt: TGCAGTGCCCCTAGACAGGGGGCGTCCTACGAGCAGTACTTC
j_gene: TRBJ2-7
abundance: few
v_gene: TRBV20-1
d_gene: TRBD1

CDR3aa: CASSLEALAGVWGTDTQYF
CDR3nt: TGCGCCAGCAGCTTGGAGGCACTAGCGGGAGTGTGGGGGACAGATACGCAGTATTTT
j_gene: TRBJ2-3
abundance: few
v_gene: TRBV5-1
d_gene: TRBD2

CDR3aa: CASSELNYNNEQFF
CDR3nt: TGTGCCAGCAGTGAGCTAAACTATAACAATGAGCAGTTCTTC
j_gene: TRBJ2-1
abundance: many
v_gene: TRBV2
d_gene: NA

CDR3aa: CASSEQAFSTDTQYF
CDR3nt: TGTGCCAGCAGTGAACAGGCCTTTAGCACAGATACGCAGTATTTT
j_gene: TRBJ2-3
abundance: NA
v_gene: TRBV2
d_gene: NA

CDR3aa: CSVEVGDRRFTEAFF
CDR3nt: TGCAGCGTTGAAGTAGGGGACAGGCGATTCACTGAAGCTTTCTTT
j_gene: TRBJ1-1
abundance: many
v_gene: TRBV29-1
d_gene: TRBD1

CDR3aa: CASSLGDHAEAFF
CDR3nt: TGCGCCAGCAGCTTGGGGGACCACGCTGAAGCTTTCTTT
j_gene: TRBJ1-1
abundance: many
v_gene: TRBV5-1
d_gene: NA

CDR3aa: CASSLSSMAGGGDTQYF
CDR3nt: TGTGCCAGCAGCTTATCCTCTATGGCGGGTGGAGGGGATACGCAGTATTTT
j_gene: TRBJ2-3
abundance: many
v_gene: TRBV7-2
d_gene: NA

CDR3aa: CSVSIRNTEAFF
CDR3nt: TGCAGCGTCTCTATTCGGAACACTGAAGCTTTCTTT
j_gene: TRBJ1-1
abundance: many
v_gene: TRBV20-1
d_gene: NA

CDR3aa: CASSQGLHYEQYF
CDR3nt: TGCGCCAGCAGCCAGGGACTCCACTACGAGCAGTACTTC
j_gene: TRBJ2-7
abundance: many
v_gene: TRBV5-1
d_gene: NA

CDR3aa: CASSWRGVEVQYF
CDR3nt: TGCGCCAGCAGCTGGCGCGGAGTAGAGGTGCAGTACTTC
j_gene: TRBJ2-7
abundance: many
v_gene: TRBV5-1
d_gene: NA

CDR3aa: CASSVASDNEQFF
CDR3nt: TGTGCCAGCAGCGTAGCTTCCGATAATGAGCAGTTCTTC
j_gene: TRBJ2-1
abundance: many
v_gene: TRBV9
d_gene: NA

CDR3aa: CASSFLAEINEQFF
CDR3nt: TGTGCCAGCAGTTTTCTAGCGGAGATCAATGAGCAGTTCTTC
j_gene: TRBJ2-1
abundance: many
v_gene: TRBV12-3/TRBV12-4
d_gene: TRBD2

CDR3aa: CASSPEGQHGNYEQYF
CDR3nt: TGTGCCAGCTCACCAGAGGGACAGCACGGGAACTACGAGCAGTACTTC
j_gene: TRBJ2-7
abundance: NA
v_gene: TRBV18
d_gene: TRBD1

CDR3aa: CASSKMTTDTQYF
CDR3nt: TGTGCCAGCAGCAAAATGACCACAGATACGCAGTATTTT
j_gene: TRBJ2-3
abundance: many
v_gene: TRBV7-2
d_gene: NA

CDR3aa: CASSLLPVGNTEAFF
CDR3nt: TGTGCCAGCAGCTTGTTACCCGTGGGGAACACTGAAGCTTTCTTT
j_gene: TRBJ1-1
abundance: many
v_gene: TRBV5-6
d_gene: NA

CDR3aa: CASSFDRGLNEQFF
CDR3nt: TGCGCCAGCAGCTTCGACAGGGGGCTGAATGAGCAGTTCTTC
j_gene: TRBJ2-1
abundance: many
v_gene: TRBV5-1
d_gene: TRBD1

CDR3aa: CASSLALAGGNEQFF
CDR3nt: TGTGCCAGCAGCTTAGCGCTAGCGGGGGGCAATGAGCAGTTCTTC
j_gene: TRBJ2-1
abundance: few
v_gene: TRBV7-9
d_gene: TRBD2

CDR3aa: CSARFRLPYEQYF
CDR3nt: TGCAGTGCTAGGTTTCGGCTACCCTACGAGCAGTACTTC
j_gene: TRBJ2-7
abundance: many
v_gene: TRBV20-1
d_gene: NA

CDR3aa: CASSRSGTDYGYTF
CDR3nt: TGTGCCAGCAGTCGTTCCGGGACTGACTATGGCTACACCTTC
j_gene: TRBJ1-2
abundance: many
v_gene: TRBV6-2/TRBV6-3
d_gene: NA

CDR3aa: CASSTNPGLAGVVGNNEQFF
CDR3nt: TGCGCCAGCAGCACAAACCCGGGACTAGCGGGAGTAGTGGGCAACAATGAGCAGTTCTTC
j_gene: TRBJ2-1
abundance: many
v_gene: TRBV5-1
d_gene: TRBD2

CDR3aa: CASSVGGHAAAHEQYF
CDR3nt: TGTGCCAGCAGCGTAGGGGGCCACGCCGCGGCCCACGAGCAGTACTTC
j_gene: TRBJ2-7
abundance: many
v_gene: TRBV9
d_gene: NA

CDR3aa: CASSLGPGRGEKLFF
CDR3nt: TGCGCCAGCAGCTTGGGTCCAGGGAGGGGTGAAAAACTGTTTTTT
j_gene: TRBJ1-4
abundance: few
v_gene: TRBV5-1
d_gene: NA

CDR3aa: CASSLQTGDQETQYF
CDR3nt: TGTGCCAGCAGTTTACAGACAGGTGATCAAGAGACCCAGTACTTC
j_gene: TRBJ2-5
abundance: few
v_gene: TRBV27
d_gene: NA

CDR3aa: CSGTSGGAYNEQFF
CDR3nt: TGCAGTGGAACTAGCGGGGGCGCCTACAATGAGCAGTTCTTC
j_gene: TRBJ2-1
abundance: few
v_gene: TRBV20-1
d_gene: TRBD2

CDR3aa: CASSVRAGYGYTF
CDR3nt: TGTGCCAGCAGTGTCAGGGCTGGCTATGGCTACACCTTC
j_gene: TRBJ1-2
abundance: NA
v_gene: TRBV2
d_gene: NA

CDR3aa: CASSLNPGPNGYTF
CDR3nt: TGTGCCAGCAGTTTAAACCCGGGGCCCAATGGCTACACCTTC
j_gene: TRBJ1-2
abundance: many
v_gene: TRBV28
d_gene: NA

CDR3aa: CASSPSYQGLADAFF
CDR3nt: TGTGCCAGCAGCCCGTCGTATCAGGGCCTGGCCGATGCTTTCTTT
j_gene: TRBJ1-1
abundance: many
v_gene: TRBV14
d_gene: NA

CDR3aa: CASSETGVGETQYF
CDR3nt: TGTGCCAGCAGTGAAACAGGGGTAGGGGAGACCCAGTACTTC
j_gene: TRBJ2-5
abundance: many
v_gene: TRBV6-1
d_gene: TRBD1

CDR3aa: CASSLSGGFYEQYF
CDR3nt: TGTGCCAGCAGCCTAAGCGGGGGGTTTTACGAGCAGTACTTC
j_gene: TRBJ2-7
abundance: many
v_gene: TRBV7-8
d_gene: TRBD2

CDR3aa: CSARALYGTSGRDEQFF
CDR3nt: TGCAGTGCTAGAGCCCTCTACGGGACTAGCGGGAGGGATGAGCAGTTCTTC
j_gene: TRBJ2-1
abundance: many
v_gene: TRBV20-1
d_gene: TRBD2

CDR3aa: CASSLAGREETQYF
CDR3nt: TGTGCCAGCAGCCTAGCGGGAAGGGAAGAGACCCAGTACTTC
j_gene: TRBJ2-5
abundance: many
v_gene: TRBV9
d_gene: TRBD2

CDR3aa: CASRLSGTEAFF
CDR3nt: TGTGCCAGCAGACTGAGTGGCACTGAAGCTTTCTTT
j_gene: TRBJ1-1
abundance: NA
v_gene: TRBV6-1
d_gene: NA